This T cell receptor (beta chain) was found in a study of T cell responses to AZD1222 COVID-19 vaccine (dated by TCRdb to about 2021). With respect to the entire study: AZD1222 recipients with second doses at about 4 weeks or about 12 weeks were pooled, because spike-specific TCR depth and breadth did not differ between schedules. TCR sequencing covered fewer than 250 trial participants: around 210 given two doses of AZD1222 and about 26 given two doses of MenACWY control vaccine. Enrollment into the trials was organized by age into subgroups of 18-55, 56-69 and 70-plus years, and those subgroups contained roughly 150, 30 and 60 TCR-sequenced participants, respectively.

The CDR3 regions of human TCRbeta chains were analyzed by immunosequencing. The paper's processing steps were these. TCRs in the repertoires were compared against a reference library of SARS-CoV-2-specific TCRs that had been generated with the MIRA antigen-specificity platform. Breadth was defined as the fraction of unique TCRs that were SARS-CoV-2-associated. Depth was defined as the fraction of total T cells that were SARS-CoV-2-associated. Each spike-specific TCR was assigned to its reactive spike region and to a CD4 or CD8 class using the MIRA data. Log10-transformed breadth and depth values were compared by one-way ANOVA with Sidak's multiple comparisons tests. Drawn from immuneACCESS, this table holds only the in-frame rearrangements with V and J called that TCRdb kept. Clones are partly lost; checked studies trace under half to an unresolved V gene and leave the rest unexplained. That table is the source of V, J and clone size, and D and trimming were worked out from the DNA. The sample contains 90,000 to 150,000 clones, over 75% of them found a single time. The ten largest account for over 8% of the sample.

What the study reported, not specific to this receptor: Participants were mostly white British, with more females than males. The authors suggested clonal diversity may have been underestimated. Nearly half of unique spike-specific TCRs reportedly recognized epitopes outside regions mutated in the B.1.351 and B.1.1.7 variants. Spike-specific TCR breadth and depth rose significantly after two AZD1222 doses compared with day 0 and with MenACWY recipients. Conclusions about previously exposed vaccinees are limited because only a handful of AZD1222 recipients were SARS-CoV-2 seropositive at baseline. In the small 56-69-year group, the increase in depth fell short of significance, most likely because of low power. Because no samples from the day 14 peak response were available, repertoires could be characterized only after the peak T cell response. CD4 TCRs associated with the vaccine covered the entire spike protein, and the dominant responses were in regions 160-218 and 743-854.

Explained via the paper, the time point label denotes: baseline before first vaccination. Vaccinee samples came from UK trials COV001 and COV002, including a single-blind randomized controlled phase 2/3 trial of AZD1222 (ChAdOx1 nCoV-19) in healthy adults. For TCRbeta chain sequencing, PBMC samples from trial participants were taken at day 0 and at day 28 after the second dose. On this clone itself: No cognate antigen has been identified for it. No per-base quality is available; no much larger clone lies one base away.

Sequencing used peripheral blood, obtained on day 0 of AZD1222 vaccination. This clonotype was obtained from an adult in good health.

The nucleotide sequence is given as TGTGCCAGCAGCTTAGTGGGATCCCCCTACGAGCAGTACTTC. It specifies CASSLVGSPYEQYF. This sequence uses TRBV7-8 and TRBJ2-7; the D gene is unclear. Reading the germline V gene gives CDR1 SGHVS and CDR2 FQNEAQ. Between the V and J ends, shortened by 1 base and 2 bases respectively, the junction contains 9 bases. The CDR3 contains 14 residues, cysteine and phenylalanine counted. Left in the record is the CDR3 DNA by itself, 42 bases read in frame from the first base.